Shown below are 32 T cell receptor beta chains from a single sample sequenced in a study of OX40 agonist ivuxolimab in advanced cancers. Method: immunoSEQ multiplex PCR; TCRdb's copy keeps in-frame clones and lacks some. In the table there are tens of thousands of clones, nearly 85% of which are singletons. The sequencing here drew on CD4+ or CD8+ T cells sorted from blood, taken in a trial of the OX40 agonist ivuxolimab. The origin of the receptors is an adult with an advanced solid tumor such as melanoma, head and neck, liver or kidney cancer.

The rearrangement uses TRBV13 and TRBJ2-6; no reliable D call. The ends were cut back, 1 base at V and 0 bases at J, with 7 bases in the middle. Germline assignment: CDR1 PRHDT and CDR2 FYEKMQ (reference sequence). The CDR3 runs to 16 residues. This CDR3 is CASSLVGASGANVLTF. CDR3 DNA: TGTGCCAGCAGCTTAGTCGGAGCCTCTGGGGCCAACGTCCTGACTTTC.

The CDR3 region is CASTGQDHNEQFF. In DNA, the CDR3 is TGTGCCAGTACCGGACAGGACCACAATGAGCAGTTCTTC. The rearrangement links TRBV19 to TRBJ2-1; TRBD1 matches at 7 bases. CDR1 and CDR2 from the germline V gene are LNHDA and SQIVND (reference sequence). This CDR3 spans 13 amino acids. V lost 7 bases to trimming and J lost 5 bases; unmatched junction nucleotides: 5.

The J gene is TRBJ2-7, the V gene TRBV4-1, with D uncertain. This CDR3 region has 15 residues. Germline values: CDR1 MGHRA, CDR2 YSYEKL. Trimming took 3 bases from V and 2 from J, leaving 14 bases between them. CDR3 DNA sequence: TGCGCCAGCAGCCACGACGGCAGACTGGCCTACGAGCAGTACTTC. Protein: CASSHDGRLAYEQYF.

J is TRBJ2-1 and V is TRBV27; D remains ambiguous. Germline values: CDR1 MNHEY, CDR2 SMNVEV (reference sequence). The CDR3 spans 14 residues. The germline V and J ends were trimmed by 5 bases and 9 bases, with 17 bases remaining between them. CDR3 protein: CASSMSVQSFEQFF. CDR3 in DNA: TGTGCCAGCAGTATGTCAGTACAAAGTTTTGAGCAGTTCTTC.

The gene calls are TRBV2 and TRBJ1-2, with 8 positions matching TRBD1. CDR1 SNHLY and CDR2 FYNNEI come from the germline V gene. The CDR3 contains 11 residues. The ends lost 8 bases at V and 8 bases at J; junction bases unmatched: 4. The CDR3 reads CASEGQGGYTF. The CDR3 bases are TGTGCCAGCGAAGGACAGGGAGGCTACACCTTC.

The chain carries TRBV6-6 and TRBJ1-1, with no clear D. From germline, CDR1 is MNHNY and CDR2 SVGAGI (reference sequence). The CDR3 length is 11 residues. V was trimmed by 3 bases and J by 7 bases, leaving 6 bases between them. The CDR3 is CASSYVHEAFF. For the CDR3, the DNA is TGTGCCAGCAGTTATGTGCATGAAGCTTTCTTT.

The CDR3 sequence: CASSLRTGLGYTF. The CDR3 region has the DNA TGTGCCAGCAGTCTTCGGACAGGTCTTGGCTACACCTTC. The V gene is TRBV6-5, the J gene TRBJ1-2, with 7 bases fitting TRBD1. V dropped 5 bases and J dropped 7; count of bases not matched to a gene: 7. Looked up from germline, CDR1 is MNHEY and CDR2 is SVGAGI. CDR3 size: 13 residues.

V is TRBV28 and J is TRBJ2-7; D might be TRBD1 (5 bases). Trimming cost V 1 base and J 1 base, with 11 bases left between them. Germline V CDR1 and CDR2: MDHEN, SYDVKM. The CDR3 is 15 amino acids. Here the CDR3 DNA reads TGTGCCAGCAGTTTATCGGGCAGGGCTTCCTACGAGCAGTACTTC. It translates to CASSLSGRASYEQYF.

The sample holds one count of this clone. This sequence joins TRBV4-1 and TRBJ1-3; TRBD1 might be the D (5 bases). CDR1 and CDR2 (germline): MGHRA, YSYEKL. The CDR3 has 15 residues. Trimming shortened V by 5 bases and J by 2 bases, and 13 bases separated the two germline ends. The CDR3 spells CASSSPGTAGNTIYF. CDR3 bases: TGCGCCAGCAGCTCCCCCGGGACGGCTGGAAACACCATATATTTT.

The genes are TRBV5-1 and TRBJ1-6, with 8 bases identical to TRBD1. Germline V gene lookup returns CDR1 SGHRS and CDR2 YFSETQ. V shed 4 bases and J 7 bases; nucleotides not matched to a gene: 7. The CDR3 runs to 15 residues. In DNA, the CDR3 is TGCGCCAGCAGCACCGGACAGGGAGGGAATTCACCCCTCCACTTT. It is translated as CASSTGQGGNSPLHF.

The chain couples TRBV28 to TRBJ1-5; D is unclear. Deletions cut 5 bases from V and 4 bases from J, with 15 bases between. CDR3 size: 15 residues. Germline loops: CDR1 MDHEN, CDR2 SYDVKM. CDR3 sequence: CASSGTNSMNQPQHF. The CDR3, as DNA: TGTGCCAGCAGTGGTACTAATAGCATGAATCAGCCCCAGCATTTT.

This clone was seen only once. V is TRBV29-1 and J is TRBJ2-2; 7 bases fit TRBD1. V shed 7 bases, J shed 2 bases, and the junction held 7 bases outside the gene matches. This CDR3 has 14 residues. Germline V gene sequence: CDR1 SQVTM, CDR2 ANQGSEA. This CDR3 is CSAPGQPNTGELFF. The CDR3 nucleotides read TGCAGCGCCCCGGGACAGCCTAACACCGGGGAGCTGTTTTTT.

The sample holds a few counts of this clone. The chain joins TRBV28 to TRBJ1-5, with 10 bases aligning to TRBD1. The V gene end was trimmed by 4 bases and the J gene end by 6 bases; junction bases not matched to a gene: 9. Germline V gene data show CDR1 as MDHEN and CDR2 as SYDVKM. CDR3 length: 16 amino acids. Here the CDR3 DNA reads TGTGCCAGCAGTTCGCCGGGACAGGGGCAGAGTCAGCCCCAGCATTTT. This gives the protein CASSSPGQGQSQPQHF.

The V gene is TRBV14, the J gene TRBJ2-3; unclear D gene. The V end was cut by 4 bases, the J end by 3 bases, with 14 bases between. CDR3 length: 15 amino acids. Germline V gene data show CDR1 as SGHDN and CDR2 as FVKESK. CDR3 region: CASSPRRPRTDTQYF. The CDR3 nucleotides read TGTGCCAGCAGCCCCAGGCGCCCGAGGACAGATACGCAGTATTTT.

This chain links TRBV7-2 with TRBJ2-5; 13 positions match TRBD2. The CDR3 totals 16 residues. From germline, CDR1 is SGHTA and CDR2 FQGNSA. Unmatched junction bases numbered 8, after V lost 5 bases and J lost 5 bases. CDR3 protein: CASSPRTSGGPETQYF. CDR3 nucleotides: TGTGCCAGCAGCCCTAGGACTAGCGGGGGCCCGGAGACCCAGTACTTC.

This chain connects TRBV6-6 to TRBJ2-7; TRBD1 matches at 7 bases. The V gene's germline CDR1 is MNHNY and CDR2 SVGAGI (reference sequence). The CDR3 runs 14 residues. V trimming: 2 bases; J trimming: 5 bases; junction bases outside the gene matches: 6. The chain's CDR3 is CASSYRGRSHEQYF. CDR3 in DNA: TGTGCCAGCAGTTACAGGGGGCGCAGCCACGAGCAGTACTTC.

This chain joins TRBV6-6 and TRBJ1-5; D is unresolved. V was cut by 2 bases and J by 5 bases, with 4 bases left in between. The CDR3 has 12 residues. Per the germline V gene, CDR1 is MNHNY and CDR2 is SVGAGI (reference sequence). The CDR3 here is CASSYGDQPQHF. The CDR3, as DNA: TGTGCCAGCAGTTACGGGGATCAGCCCCAGCATTTT.

The chain has TRBV9 and TRBJ2-7, with D perhaps assigned TRBD1 or TRBD2 (5 bases each). Trimming cost V 1 base and J 5 bases, with 13 bases left between them. CDR1 is SGDLS and CDR2 is YYNGEE in the germline V gene. The CDR3 loop spans 14 amino acids. This CDR3 reads CASSVWGYSDEQYF. For the CDR3, the DNA is TGTGCCAGCAGCGTATGGGGGTACAGCGACGAGCAGTACTTC.

The chain employs TRBV5-1 and TRBJ2-5, with TRBD1 matching 9 bases. The CDR3 contains 14 residues. The ends lost 5 bases at V and 7 bases at J; junction bases unmatched: 9. Germline lookup yields CDR1 SGHRS and CDR2 YFSETQ. This CDR3 is CASRTGTGSLTQYF. CDR3 coding DNA: TGCGCCAGCAGGACCGGGACAGGGTCCTTGACCCAGTACTTC.

This sequence joins TRBV9 and TRBJ1-5; D gene unclear. The CDR3 loop spans 13 amino acids. V was trimmed by 0 bases and J by 4 bases, leaving 5 bases between them. Germline V gene data show CDR1 as SGDLS and CDR2 as YYNGEE. The CDR3 DNA is TGTGCCAGCAGCGTAGGACAAAATCAGCCCCAGCATTTT. It specifies CASSVGQNQPQHF.

The chain links TRBV6-5 to TRBJ2-1; D tentatively fits TRBD1 or TRBD2 (5 bases each). The CDR3 covers 15 residues. Germline V lookup: CDR1 MNHEY, CDR2 SVGAGI. The V and J ends lost 2 bases and 0 bases respectively, with 8 bases between them. The CDR3 bases are TGTGCCAGCAGTTACGGGGGTCTCTCCTACAATGAGCAGTTCTTC. This encodes CASSYGGLSYNEQFF.

A few counts support this clone. The chain recombines TRBV6-1 with TRBJ1-5, with TRBD1 matching over 7 bases. The trim removed 6 bases at V and 5 bases at J, leaving 7 bases unmatched. The CDR3 has 14 amino acids. The V gene's germline CDR1 is MNHNS and CDR2 SASEGT. DNA of the CDR3: TGTGCCAGCAGAGCCGACAGGGAGGATCAGCCCCAGCATTTT. Its translation is CASRADREDQPQHF.

The chain is built from TRBV9 and TRBJ2-3; possibly TRBD1 for D (6 bases). Germline CDR1 reads SGDLS; CDR2 reads YYNGEE. The CDR3 covers 15 residues. V lost 0 bases to trimming and J lost 2 bases, with 10 bases between them. CDR3 sequence (DNA): TGTGCCAGCAGCGTAGAGGACAGTTCCACAGATACGCAGTATTTT. As protein: CASSVEDSSTDTQYF.

The genes are TRBV11-2 and TRBJ2-7; 8 bases align to TRBD1. Germline assignment: CDR1 SGHAT and CDR2 FQNNGV. CDR3 length: 15 amino acids. J lost 5 bases, V lost 3 bases, and 9 bases had no gene match. The CDR3 loop is CASSFGQGIFDEQYF. CDR3 in DNA: TGTGCCAGCAGCTTCGGACAGGGTATATTCGACGAGCAGTACTTC.

The sample holds one count of this clone. The rearrangement links TRBV11-2 to TRBJ1-2, with 8 bases matching TRBD1. This CDR3 is built from 13 residues. Germline CDR1 is SGHAT and CDR2 is FQNNGV. The V gene end was trimmed by 5 bases and the J gene end by 3 bases; junction bases not matched to a gene: 2. CDR3 coding DNA: TGTGCCAGCAGCGCGACAGGGGACTATGGCTACACCTTC. Translation gives CASSATGDYGYTF.

J is TRBJ2-2 and V is TRBV7-3; D might be TRBD1 (5 bases). Germline assignment: CDR1 SGHTA and CDR2 FQGTGA. Trimming shortened V by 5 bases and J by 2 bases, and 15 bases separated the two germline ends. This CDR3 region has 16 residues. The CDR3 DNA sequence: TGTGCCAGCAGCCTTAGTGGGGCCCCAAACACCGGGGAGCTGTTTTTT. Translated, it gives CASSLSGAPNTGELFF. Filled out from reference TRBV7-3 and TRBJ2-2, the complete variable domain reads GAGVSQTPSNKVTEKGKYVELRCDPISGHTALYWYRQSLGQGPEFLIYFQGTGAADDSGLPNDRFFAVRPEGSVSTLKIQRTERGDSAVYLCASSLSGAPNTGELFFGEGSRLTVL.

The V and J genes are TRBV7-3 and TRBJ2-1, with TRBD2 identical over 10 bases. Germline assignment: CDR1 SGHTA and CDR2 FQGTGA. With 5 bases clipped from V and 5 bases from J, the junction kept 6 bases outside the gene matches. The CDR3 runs to 15 residues. This chain's CDR3 is CASSLSGGAHNEQFF. In nucleotides, the CDR3 is TGTGCCAGCAGCCTGAGCGGGGGGGCTCACAATGAGCAGTTCTTC.

The rearrangement uses TRBV14 and TRBJ2-7, with 15 bases aligning to TRBD2. The CDR3 is 17 residues long. Germline CDR1 is SGHDN and CDR2 is FVKESK. V dropped 1 base and J dropped 0; count of bases not matched to a gene: 1. The CDR3 DNA reads as TGTGCCAGCAGCCAAGGGACTAGCGGGAGGGTCTCCTACGAGCAGTACTTC. It encodes CASSQGTSGRVSYEQYF.

This chain joins TRBV5-1 and TRBJ2-3; D may match TRBD1 or TRBD2 (6 bases each). Germline V gene data show CDR1 as SGHRS and CDR2 as YFSETQ. Trimming cost V 3 bases and J 0 bases, with 17 bases left between them. The CDR3 runs 17 residues. The CDR3 spells CASSWGDRDTSTDTQYF. The CDR3 DNA reads as TGCGCCAGCAGCTGGGGGGACCGGGACACGAGCACAGATACGCAGTATTTT.

The chain combines TRBV18 with TRBJ1-1; TRBD1 might be the D (5 bases). Germline assignment: CDR1 KGHSH and CDR2 LQKENI. V was pared by 2 bases and J by 4 bases, with 14 bases between. The CDR3 extends over 15 amino acids. The chain's CDR3 is CASSPRGRWGTEAFF. In nucleotides, the CDR3 is TGTGCCAGCTCACCAAGGGGCCGGTGGGGCACTGAAGCTTTCTTT.

This clone appeared a single time. CDR3: CASSPSPGVGYNSPLHF. In nucleotides, the CDR3 is TGTGCCAGCAGCCCTTCTCCAGGGGTGGGCTATAATTCACCCCTCCACTTT. The chain is built from TRBV5-6 and TRBJ1-6, with D perhaps matching TRBD1 (6 bases). The germline V gene encodes CDR1 SGHDT and CDR2 YYEEEE. The V end lost 4 bases, the J end lost 3 bases, and 17 bases lay between the germline ends. This CDR3 is built from 17 residues.

The chain employs TRBV19 and TRBJ2-7; 8 nucleotides align to TRBD2. The germline gives CDR1 LNHDA, CDR2 SQIVND (reference sequence). V was pared by 3 bases and J by 3 bases, with 4 bases of the junction left unmatched. The CDR3 covers 14 residues. CDR3 residues: CASSMAGRGYEQYF. The CDR3 DNA follows: TGTGCCAGTAGTATGGCCGGGAGGGGCTACGAGCAGTACTTC.